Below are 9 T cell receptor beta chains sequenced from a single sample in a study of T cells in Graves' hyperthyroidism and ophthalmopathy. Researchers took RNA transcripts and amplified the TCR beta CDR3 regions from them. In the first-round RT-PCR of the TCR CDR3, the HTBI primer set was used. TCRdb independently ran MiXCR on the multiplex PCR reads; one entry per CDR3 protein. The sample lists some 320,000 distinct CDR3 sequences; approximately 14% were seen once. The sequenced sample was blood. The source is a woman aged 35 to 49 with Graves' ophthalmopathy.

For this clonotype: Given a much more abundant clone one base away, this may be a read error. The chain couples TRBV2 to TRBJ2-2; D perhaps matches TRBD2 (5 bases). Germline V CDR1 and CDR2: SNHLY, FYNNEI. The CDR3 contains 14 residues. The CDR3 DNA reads TGTGCCAGCAGTGAGAATGGACCCACCGGGGAGCTGCTTTTT. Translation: CASSENGPTGELLF.

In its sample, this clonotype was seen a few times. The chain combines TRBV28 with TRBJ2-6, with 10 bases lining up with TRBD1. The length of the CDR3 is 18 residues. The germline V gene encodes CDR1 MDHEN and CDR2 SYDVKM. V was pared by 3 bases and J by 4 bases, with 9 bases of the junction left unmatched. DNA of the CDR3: TGTGCCAGCAGTTTTTTGGGACAGGGGCTTTCCGGGGCCAACGTCCTGACTTTC. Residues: CASSFLGQGLSGANVLTF.

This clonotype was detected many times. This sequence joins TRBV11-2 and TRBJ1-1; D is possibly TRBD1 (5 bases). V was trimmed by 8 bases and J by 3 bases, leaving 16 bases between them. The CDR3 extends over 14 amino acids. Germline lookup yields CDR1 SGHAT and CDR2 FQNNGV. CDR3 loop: CASAWVGGDTEAFF. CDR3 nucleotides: TGTGCCAGCGCTTGGGTTGGGGGTGACACTGAAGCTTTCTTT.

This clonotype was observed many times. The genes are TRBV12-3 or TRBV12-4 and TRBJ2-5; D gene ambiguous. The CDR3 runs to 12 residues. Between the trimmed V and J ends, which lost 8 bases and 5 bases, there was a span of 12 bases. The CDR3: CASQDGGETQYF. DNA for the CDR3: TGTGCCAGCCAAGACGGTGGGGAGACCCAGTACTTC.

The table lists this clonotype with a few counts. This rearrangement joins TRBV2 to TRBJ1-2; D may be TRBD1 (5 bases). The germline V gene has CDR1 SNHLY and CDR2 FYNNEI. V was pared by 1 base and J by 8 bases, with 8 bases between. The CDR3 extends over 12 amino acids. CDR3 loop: CASSEGGEGYTF. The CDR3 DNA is TGTGCCAGCAGTGAAGGGGGGGAGGGCTACACCTTC.

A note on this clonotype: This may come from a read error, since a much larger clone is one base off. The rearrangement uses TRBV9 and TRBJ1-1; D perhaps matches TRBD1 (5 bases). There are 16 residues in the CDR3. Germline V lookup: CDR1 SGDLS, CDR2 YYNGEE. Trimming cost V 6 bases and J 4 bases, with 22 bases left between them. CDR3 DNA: TGTGCCAGCAACCAGACGGCAGGGTTTCTGTTCACTGAAGCTTTCTTT. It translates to CASNQTAGFLFTEAFF.

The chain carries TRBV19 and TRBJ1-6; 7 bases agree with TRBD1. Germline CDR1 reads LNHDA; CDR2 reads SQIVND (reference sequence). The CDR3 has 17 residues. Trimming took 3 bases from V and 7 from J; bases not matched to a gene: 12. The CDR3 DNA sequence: TGTGCCAGTAGTATGGCTCCCGCCAGGGGGTGGAATTCACCCCTCCACTTT. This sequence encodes CASSMAPARGWNSPLHF. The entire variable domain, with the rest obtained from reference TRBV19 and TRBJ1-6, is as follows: DGGITQSPKYLFRKEGQNVTLSCEQNLNHDAMYWYRQDPGQGLRLIYYSQIVNDFQKGDIAEGYSVSREKKESFPLTVTSAQKNPTAFYLCASSMAPARGWNSPLHFGNGTRLTVT.

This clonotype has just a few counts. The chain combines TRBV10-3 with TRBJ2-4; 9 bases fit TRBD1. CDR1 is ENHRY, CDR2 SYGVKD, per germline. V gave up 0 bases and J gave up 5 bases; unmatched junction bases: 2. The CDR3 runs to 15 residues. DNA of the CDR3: TGTGCCATCAGTGAGTCGGGACAGGGCGAAAACATTCAGTACTTC. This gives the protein CAISESGQGENIQYF.

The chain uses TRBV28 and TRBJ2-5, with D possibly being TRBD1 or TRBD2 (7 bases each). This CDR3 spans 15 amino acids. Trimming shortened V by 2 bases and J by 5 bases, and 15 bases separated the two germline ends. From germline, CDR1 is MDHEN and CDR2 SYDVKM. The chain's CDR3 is CASSLPAGGDETQYF. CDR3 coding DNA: TGTGCCAGCAGTTTACCGGCAGGGGGGGATGAGACCCAGTACTTC.